These 16 T cell receptor beta chains originate from one sample sequenced in a study of blood T cell repertoires in COVID-19. TCRdb's copy holds only in-frame clones and misses some; the assay was immunoSEQ multiplex PCR. Among about 13,000 clones listed, roughly 90% were seen once. Material: peripheral blood. The receptors originated from a human donor in a cohort sampled during active COVID-19.

The CDR3 nucleotides read TGTGCCTGGAGTGGGAGTGGGGCTGGCTATGGCTACACCTTC. It translates to CAWSGSGAGYGYTF. The V gene is TRBV30, the J gene TRBJ1-2, with a weak D call TRBD1 (5 bases). The CDR3 spans 14 residues. Germline CDR1 and CDR2: GTSNPN and SVGIG (reference sequence). Deletions cut 1 base from V and 4 bases from J, with 13 bases between. Full variable domain (missing parts from reference TRBV30 and TRBJ1-2): SQTIHQWPATLVQPVGSPLSLECTVEGTSNPNLYWYRQAAGRGLQLLFYSVGIGQISSEVPQNLSASRPQDRQFILSSKKLLLSDSGFYLCAWSGSGAGYGYTFGSGTRLTVV.

The gene calls are TRBV27 and TRBJ2-1; 7 bases line up with TRBD2. The CDR3 consists of 15 residues. Trimming cost V 7 bases and J 0 bases; bases outside gene matches: 6. Germline CDR1 and CDR2: MNHEY and SMNVEV (reference sequence). CDR3 DNA sequence: TGTGCCAGCAACGTAGCGGGTCCCTCCTACAATGAGCAGTTCTTC. The encoded protein is CASNVAGPSYNEQFF.

This clone was counted a single time. The chain links TRBV6-2 or TRBV6-3 to TRBJ2-2; TRBD1 might be the D (6 bases). V lost 4 bases and J lost 3, with 12 bases in between. The CDR3 length is 15 residues. CDR1 and CDR2 from the germline V gene are MNHEY and SVGEGT. The CDR3: CASSSETGYTGELFF. The CDR3 DNA sequence: TGTGCCAGCAGTTCCGAGACAGGCTACACCGGGGAGCTGTTTTTT.

This clone showed up just a few times. Other DNA sequences in this sample translate to the same CDR3. The chain couples TRBV10-3 to TRBJ2-7; 7 nucleotides agree with TRBD1. V shed 4 bases and J 3 bases; nucleotides not matched to a gene: 9. Germline CDR1 reads ENHRY; CDR2 reads SYGVKD. The CDR3 totals 15 residues. In DNA, the CDR3 is TGTGCCATCAGTGGAGGTCAGGGGGAAAACTACGAGCAGTACTTC. Protein product: CAISGGQGENYEQYF.

The CDR3 sequence: CASSPGGSGDTEAFF. The CDR3 coding sequence is TGCGCCAGCAGCCCCGGCGGGTCCGGGGACACTGAAGCTTTCTTT. This chain uses TRBV5-1 with TRBJ1-1; D gene uncertain. The germline V and J ends were trimmed by 4 bases and 3 bases, with 16 bases remaining between them. Germline V gene data show CDR1 as SGHRS and CDR2 as YFSETQ. This CDR3 is built from 15 residues.

The rearrangement links TRBV19 to TRBJ1-2; D is ambiguous. Germline lookup yields CDR1 LNHDA and CDR2 SQIVND (reference sequence). The CDR3 is 18 residues long. V was cut by 6 bases and J by 3 bases, with 26 bases left in between. The CDR3 is CASRKTRGSNPIDYGYTF. CDR3 coding DNA: TGTGCCAGTAGGAAAACCCGAGGATCGAACCCGATAGACTATGGCTACACCTTC.

The chain uses TRBV4-2 and TRBJ2-7; the D is unclear. Germline assignment: CDR1 LGHNA and CDR2 YNFKEQ. V lost 0 bases and J lost 0, with 15 bases in between. The CDR3 is 17 residues long. CDR3 DNA: TGTGCCAGCAGCCAAGATTCCAGTAGCCGCATCTCCTACGAGCAGTACTTC. Protein sequence: CASSQDSSSRISYEQYF.

The chain uses TRBV15 and TRBJ2-7; D is perhaps TRBD2 (6 bases). This CDR3 is built from 17 residues. V lost 1 base and J 0 bases, leaving 16 bases between the germline ends. The germline V gene encodes CDR1 LNHNV and CDR2 YYDKDF (reference sequence). CDR3 loop: CATSRGNSGPPSYEQYF. The DNA of the CDR3 is TGTGCCACCAGCAGAGGGAACAGCGGGCCCCCCTCCTACGAGCAGTACTTC. Complete variable domain (other parts from reference TRBV15 and TRBJ2-7): DAMVIQNPRYQVTQFGKPVTLSCSQTLNHNVMYWYQQKSSQAPKLLFHYYDKDFNNEADTPDNFQSRRPNTSFCFLDIRSPGLGDTAMYLCATSRGNSGPPSYEQYFGPGTRLTVT.

V usage is TRBV3-1 (or the pseudogene TRBV3-2) and J usage is TRBJ2-5; D perhaps matches TRBD2 (5 bases). This CDR3 is built from 15 residues. Germline lookup yields CDR1 LGHDT and CDR2 YNNKEL (reference sequence). V was pared by 4 bases and J by 5 bases, with 17 bases between. In DNA, the CDR3 is TGTGCCAGCAGCCCACAATGGCCGAGGGAGGAGACCCAGTACTTC. This translates into CASSPQWPREETQYF.

This clone was picked up one time. The chain uses TRBV24-1 and TRBJ2-6; 7 nucleotides match TRBD1. Germline V gene data show CDR1 as KGHDR and CDR2 as SFDVKD. V lost 2 bases to trimming and J lost 0 bases; unmatched junction nucleotides: 6. CDR3 size: 18 residues. CDR3 loop: CATSDSGTAYSGANVLTF. CDR3 in DNA: TGTGCCACCAGTGATTCGGGGACAGCCTACTCTGGGGCCAACGTCCTGACTTTC.

Only one count was recorded for this clone. This chain connects TRBV5-1 to TRBJ1-4; the D gene is possibly TRBD1 (6 bases). This CDR3 comprises 13 residues. The V end lost 3 bases, the J end lost 6 bases, and 9 bases lay between the germline ends. From germline, CDR1 is SGHRS and CDR2 YFSETQ. CDR3: CASSWDNDEKLFF. The CDR3 region has the DNA TGCGCCAGCAGCTGGGACAACGATGAAAAACTGTTTTTT.

This clone was counted once. The V gene is TRBV28, the J gene TRBJ2-2; D may be TRBD2 (6 bases). CDR1 and CDR2 from the germline V gene are MDHEN and SYDVKM. V lost 6 bases, J lost 6 bases, and 14 bases lay in between. This CDR3 comprises 14 residues. CDR3 in DNA: TGTGCCAGCAGATTCGCCGGAGGGGCCGGGGAGCTGTTTTTT. Translating gives CASRFAGGAGELFF.

The V gene is TRBV19, the J gene TRBJ1-1; a possible D gene is TRBD1 (6 bases). V was clipped by 1 base and J by 6 bases, with 12 bases between them. The CDR3 totals 14 residues. Germline CDR1 reads LNHDA; CDR2 reads SQIVND (reference sequence). Here the CDR3 DNA reads TGTGCCAGTAGTATAGGGGGGCAATCGGCTGAAGCTTTCTTT. Encoded protein: CASSIGGQSAEAFF.

The chain has TRBV27 and TRBJ2-3; weak D call: TRBD1 (7 bases). CDR1 is MNHEY and CDR2 is SMNVEV in the germline V gene (reference sequence). V was pared by 7 bases and J by 0 bases, with 14 bases between. This CDR3 comprises 15 residues. CDR3 coding DNA: TGTGCCAGCACTCCAGGGGGGAGTAGCACAGATACGCAGTATTTT. This sequence encodes CASTPGGSSTDTQYF.

The rearrangement uses TRBV7-2 and TRBJ2-1, with D possibly TRBD2 on 5 matching bases. V was cut by 5 bases and J by 8 bases, with 10 bases left in between. This CDR3 region has 12 residues. The V gene's germline CDR1 is SGHTA and CDR2 FQGNSA. The CDR3 sequence is CASSRYGDEQFF. In DNA, the CDR3 is TGTGCCAGCAGCCGTTACGGGGATGAGCAGTTCTTC. Variable domain in full (rest from reference TRBV7-2 and TRBJ2-1): GAGVSQSPSNKVTEKGKDVELRCDPISGHTALYWYRQSLGQGLEFLIYFQGNSAPDKSGLPSDRFSAERTGGSVSTLTIQRTQQEDSAVYLCASSRYGDEQFFGPGTRLTVL.

The chain carries TRBV9 and TRBJ2-3; 8 bases agree with TRBD2. This CDR3 comprises 15 residues. CDR1 is SGDLS and CDR2 is YYNGEE in the germline V gene. V gave up 5 bases and J gave up 4 bases; unmatched junction bases: 9. CDR3: CASRAIGGEADTQYF. DNA of the CDR3: TGTGCCAGCAGAGCAATCGGGGGGGAGGCAGATACGCAGTATTTT.